This entry lists 4 T cell receptor beta chains sequenced from one sample in a study of monozygotic twins with inflammatory bowel disease. No DNA is given; TCRdb re-called the 5' RACE reads and lists each CDR3 protein once. This table holds roughly 140,000 distinct CDR3 sequences. Sequencing was carried out using blood. These receptors all stem from a human donor with ulcerative colitis or Crohn's disease, or a healthy co-twin of an affected twin (not recorded which).

V is TRBV20-1 and J is TRBJ2-1. The CDR3 totals 15 residues. CDR1 is DFQATT, CDR2 SNEGSKA, per germline (reference sequence). The CDR3 is CSARVARSPNNEQFF.

The V call is TRBV27, the J call TRBJ2-1. The CDR3 contains 12 residues. CDR1 is MNHEY, CDR2 SMNVEV, per germline (reference sequence). The CDR3 region is CASSLNRNEQFF.

This sequence joins TRBV29-1 and TRBJ2-5; TCRdb's D gene call, TRBD1, goes unchecked for lack of DNA. The CDR3 has 15 amino acids. Looked up from germline, CDR1 is SQVTM and CDR2 is ANQGSEA. Here the CDR3 reads CSVKPPGRVYETQYF.

The chain joins TRBV16 to TRBJ2-6; TCRdb gives TRBD1 as the D gene, but with no DNA this cannot be confirmed. Germline V CDR1 and CDR2: KGHSY, FQNENV. The CDR3 spans 17 residues. Here the CDR3 reads CASSQLGVNSGANVLTF.